This T cell receptor (beta chain) is drawn from a study of T-cell reconstitution after alpha-beta-depleted transplantation in children. A few counts support this clonotype. Trimming stripped 4 bases from V and 6 bases from J, with 17 bases between. CDR3 length: 15 residues. Germline values: CDR1 SGDLS, CDR2 YYNGEE. Preparation of the TCRbeta library used unique molecular identifiers. TCRdb re-called the PCR reads through MiXCR, storing one row per CDR3 protein. The table shows 450,000 to 700,000 distinct CDR3 sequences, with 25% to 30% occurring only once. Sample: PBMCs, taken before TCRalphabeta/CD19-depleted stem cell transplant. This chain uses TRBV9 with TRBJ2-1, with D possibly matching TRBD2 (5 bases). This receptor was identified in a boy under two years old with Wiskott-Aldrich syndrome, due to receive a stem cell transplant. CDR3 sequence reads: CASSREAMRVNEQFF. The CDR3 bases are TGTGCCAGCAGCCGCGAGGCAATGAGGGTCAATGAGCAGTTCTTC.